This T cell receptor beta chain is drawn from a study of blood T cells in healthy people across ages. Study-wide context: Template switching captured about one barcoded beta molecule per two T cells.

Alongside a J-beta primer mix, a sample-barcoded 5' primer served in a second PCR lasting about 7 to 11 cycles. Each cDNA was tagged by a template-switch adaptor containing 12 random nucleotides. TCRdb re-analysed the 5' RACE reads in MiXCR, keeping a single row per CDR3 protein. The sample shows more than 1,400,000 distinct CDR3 sequences, about 40% of them seen only once. Donors were systemically healthy Caucasian individuals from Russia aged about 6 to 90 years. The draw of peripheral blood yielded ten milliliters from each donor. The V and J ends lost 8 bases and 3 bases, in that order; junction bases with no gene match: 8. The germline gives CDR1 SGHRS, CDR2 YFSETQ. The CDR3 consists of 15 residues.

The sample taken for sequencing was blood. This TCR was sampled from a woman younger than 35 in good health. The genes are TRBV5-1 and TRBJ2-1; 10 bases fit TRBD1. For the CDR3, the DNA is TGCGCCAGTTGGGGGGGGACAGGGGTCTACAATGAGCAGTTCTTC. Its translation: CASWGGTGVYNEQFF.